These T cell receptor beta chains were read from a single sample in a study of Ad26.COV2.S vaccination and SARS-CoV-2 variants. Generated by immunoSEQ multiplex PCR, the TCRdb table keeps only in-frame clones and is missing some. The sample holds roughly 320,000 clones, around 85% seen once. Specimen: peripheral blood, collected in a trial of Ad26.COV2.S vaccine versus placebo. Receptor source: a person aged 18 to 59 who received the Ad26.COV2.S COVID-19 vaccine or a placebo. Both conserved end residues are part of each CDR3. The D gene is left open where the match is weak. Rows may omit the clone size; those that give it use once, few, many or a size class.

-	16	TRBV11-2	-	TRBJ2-7	CASSLDSGIGSYEQYF	TGTGCCAGCAGCTTAGATTCGGGGATAGGGTCCTACGAGCAGTACTTC
-	14	TRBV11-3	TRBD1	TRBJ2-5	CASSSYRGQETQYF	TGTGCCAGCAGCTCTTACAGGGGGCAAGAGACCCAGTACTTC
-	14	TRBV28	-	TRBJ1-2	CASSSSWGNYGYTF	TGTGCCAGCAGTTCCTCTTGGGGGAACTATGGCTACACCTTC
-	15	TRBV7-8	TRBD1	TRBJ1-1	CASSLATGTGAEAFF	TGTGCCAGCAGCTTGGCTACCGGGACAGGGGCTGAAGCTTTCTTT
-	16	TRBV5-6	TRBD1	TRBJ1-2	CASSTLGQGNNYGYTF	TGTGCCAGCAGCACCCTGGGACAGGGGAATAACTATGGCTACACCTTC
-	13	TRBV5-1	-	TRBJ1-1	CASRRGSNTEAFF	TGCGCCAGCAGAAGGGGGAGTAACACTGAAGCTTTCTTT
-	12	TRBV2	-	TRBJ2-5	CASWDTQETQYF	TGTGCCAGTTGGGATACCCAAGAGACCCAGTACTTC
-	15	TRBV28	TRBD1	TRBJ2-7	CASRSDRGAIYEQYF	TGTGCCAGCAGGTCGGACAGGGGCGCGATCTACGAGCAGTACTTC
-	14	TRBV10-1	-	TRBJ2-3	CASSGRGGTDTQYF	TGCGCCAGCAGCGGCCGGGGTGGCACAGATACGCAGTATTTT
-	13	TRBV25-1	TRBD2	TRBJ2-7	CASSESWGGEQYF	TGTGCCAGCAGTGAATCCTGGGGGGGCGAGCAGTACTTC
-	12	TRBV5-4	-	TRBJ1-1	CASSSSKTEAFF	TGTGCCAGCAGCTCTAGTAAAACTGAAGCTTTCTTT
-	14	TRBV7-9	TRBD1	TRBJ1-2	CASSLLGGNYGYTF	TGTGCCAGCAGCTTATTAGGGGGCAACTATGGCTACACCTTC
-	18	TRBV14	-	TRBJ2-2	CASSHAYFGDPTGELLFF	TGTGCCAGCAGCCATGCTTACTTCGGGGATCCCACCGGGGAGCTGCTGTTTTTT
-	13	TRBV9	-	TRBJ1-5	CASSVAPNQPQHF	TGTGCCAGCAGCGTAGCTCCCAATCAGCCCCAGCATTTT
-	16	TRBV2	TRBD2	TRBJ2-5	CASAPGGGDGEETQYF	TGTGCCAGCGCCCCAGGCGGGGGGGACGGGGAGGAGACCCAGTACTTC
once	15	TRBV5-1	-	TRBJ1-1	CASSLGAGAGTEAFF	TGCGCCAGCAGCTTGGGCGCAGGGGCGGGCACTGAAGCTTTCTTT